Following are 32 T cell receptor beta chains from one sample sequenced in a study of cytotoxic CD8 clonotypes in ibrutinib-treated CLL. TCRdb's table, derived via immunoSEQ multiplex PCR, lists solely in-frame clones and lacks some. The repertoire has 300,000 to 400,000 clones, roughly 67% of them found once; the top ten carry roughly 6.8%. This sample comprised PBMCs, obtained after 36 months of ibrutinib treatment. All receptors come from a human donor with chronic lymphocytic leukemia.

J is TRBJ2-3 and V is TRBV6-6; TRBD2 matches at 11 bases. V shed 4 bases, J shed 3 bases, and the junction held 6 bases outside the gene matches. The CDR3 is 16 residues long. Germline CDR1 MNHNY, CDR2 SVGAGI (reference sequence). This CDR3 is CASSSIAGGPTDTQYF. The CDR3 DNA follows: TGTGCCAGCAGTTCGATAGCGGGGGGGCCGACAGATACGCAGTATTTT.

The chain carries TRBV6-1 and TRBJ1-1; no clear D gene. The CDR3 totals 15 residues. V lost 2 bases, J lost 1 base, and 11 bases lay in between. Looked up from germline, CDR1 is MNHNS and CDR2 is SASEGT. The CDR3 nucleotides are TGTGCCAGCAGTGAAAGTAAGTTAGGGAACACTGAAGCTTTCTTT. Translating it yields CASSESKLGNTEAFF.

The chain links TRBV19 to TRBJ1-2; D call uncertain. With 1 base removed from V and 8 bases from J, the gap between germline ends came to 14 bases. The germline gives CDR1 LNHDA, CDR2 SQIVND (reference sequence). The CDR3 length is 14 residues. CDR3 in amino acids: CASSIARRSQGYTF. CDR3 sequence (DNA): TGTGCCAGTAGTATAGCTAGACGGAGCCAGGGCTACACCTTC.

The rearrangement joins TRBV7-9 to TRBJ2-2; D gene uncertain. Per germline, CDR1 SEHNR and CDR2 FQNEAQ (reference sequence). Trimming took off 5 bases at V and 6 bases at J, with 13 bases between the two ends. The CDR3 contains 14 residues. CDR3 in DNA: TGTGCCAGCAGCGGTGGACGGCCAGCCGGGGAGCTGTTTTTT. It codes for CASSGGRPAGELFF.

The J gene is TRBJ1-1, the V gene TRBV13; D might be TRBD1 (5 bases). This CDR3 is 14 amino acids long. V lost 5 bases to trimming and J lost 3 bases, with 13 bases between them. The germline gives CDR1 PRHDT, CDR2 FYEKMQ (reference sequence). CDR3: CASSHRAGDTEAFF. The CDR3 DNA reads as TGTGCCAGCAGCCACCGGGCGGGGGACACTGAAGCTTTCTTT.

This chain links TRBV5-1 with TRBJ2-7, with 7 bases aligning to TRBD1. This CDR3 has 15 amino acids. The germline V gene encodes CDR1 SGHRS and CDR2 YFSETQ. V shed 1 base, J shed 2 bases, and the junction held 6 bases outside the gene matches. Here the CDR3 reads CASSLRTGQAYEQYF. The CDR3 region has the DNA TGCGCCAGCAGCTTGAGGACAGGCCAGGCCTACGAGCAGTACTTC.

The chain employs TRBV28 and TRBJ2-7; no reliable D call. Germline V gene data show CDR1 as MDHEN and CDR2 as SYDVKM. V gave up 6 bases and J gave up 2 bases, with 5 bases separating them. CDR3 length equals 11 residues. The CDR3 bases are TGTGCCAGCAGCCGAACCTACGAGCAGTACTTC. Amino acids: CASSRTYEQYF.

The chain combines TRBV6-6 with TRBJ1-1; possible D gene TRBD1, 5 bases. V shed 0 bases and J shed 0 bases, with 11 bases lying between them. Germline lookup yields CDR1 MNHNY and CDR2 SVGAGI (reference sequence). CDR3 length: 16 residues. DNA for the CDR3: TGTGCCAGCAGTTACTCCGGGGGACGCATGAACACTGAAGCTTTCTTT. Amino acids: CASSYSGGRMNTEAFF.

CDR3 residues: CASSLGQKVGEQYF. CDR3 in DNA: TGCGCCAGCAGCTTGGGGCAAAAGGTAGGGGAGCAGTACTTC. This chain uses TRBV5-1 with TRBJ2-7, with D unresolved. The germline gives CDR1 SGHRS, CDR2 YFSETQ. The CDR3 extends over 14 amino acids. V was pared by 0 bases and J by 7 bases, with 14 bases between. The complete variable domain, with remaining parts taken from reference TRBV5-1 and TRBJ2-7, reads KAGVTQTPRYLIKTRGQQVTLSCSPISGHRSVSWYQQTPGQGLQFLFEYFSETQRNKGNFPGRFSGRQFSNSRSEMNVSTLELGDSALYLCASSLGQKVGEQYFGPGTRLTVT.

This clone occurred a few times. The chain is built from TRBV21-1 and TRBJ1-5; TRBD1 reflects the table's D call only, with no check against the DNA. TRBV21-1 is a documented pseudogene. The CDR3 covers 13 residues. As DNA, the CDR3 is TGTGCCAGCATACCACTAGGGGGTCAGCCCCAGCATTTT. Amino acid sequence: CASIPLGGQPQHF.

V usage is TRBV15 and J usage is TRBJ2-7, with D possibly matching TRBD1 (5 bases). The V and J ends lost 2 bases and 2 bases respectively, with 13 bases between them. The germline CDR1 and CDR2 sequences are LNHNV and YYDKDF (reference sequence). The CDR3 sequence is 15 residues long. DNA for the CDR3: TGTGCCACCAGCAGATCACAGGTATCGGCCTACGAGCAGTACTTC. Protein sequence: CATSRSQVSAYEQYF. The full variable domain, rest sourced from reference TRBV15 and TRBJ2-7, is DAMVIQNPRYQVTQFGKPVTLSCSQTLNHNVMYWYQQKSSQAPKLLFHYYDKDFNNEADTPDNFQSRRPNTSFCFLDIRSPGLGDTAMYLCATSRSQVSAYEQYFGPGTRLTVT.

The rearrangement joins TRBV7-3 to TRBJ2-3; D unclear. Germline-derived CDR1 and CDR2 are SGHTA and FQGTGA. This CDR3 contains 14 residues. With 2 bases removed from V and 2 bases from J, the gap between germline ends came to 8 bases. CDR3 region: CASSLGSPTDTQYF. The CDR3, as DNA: TGTGCCAGCAGCTTAGGTAGTCCCACAGATACGCAGTATTTT. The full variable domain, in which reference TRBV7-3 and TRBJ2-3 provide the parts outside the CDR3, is GAGVSQTPSNKVTEKGKYVELRCDPISGHTALYWYRQSLGQGPEFLIYFQGTGAADDSGLPNDRFFAVRPEGSVSTLKIQRTERGDSAVYLCASSLGSPTDTQYFGPGTRLTVL.

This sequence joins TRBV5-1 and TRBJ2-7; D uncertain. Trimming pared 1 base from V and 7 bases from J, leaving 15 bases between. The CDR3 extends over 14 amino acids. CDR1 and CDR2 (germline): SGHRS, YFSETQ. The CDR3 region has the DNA TGCGCCAGCAGCTTGAGACAAGCCCATCAGGAGCAGTACTTC. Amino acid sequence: CASSLRQAHQEQYF.

CDR3 sequence reads: CASSLGSVFNNSPLHF. Here the CDR3 DNA reads TGTGCCAGCAGCTTAGGATCGGTGTTTAATAATTCACCCCTCCACTTT. The J gene is TRBJ1-6, the V gene TRBV7-2; the D is unclear. Trimming took off 1 base at V and 5 bases at J, with 12 bases between the two ends. This CDR3 is 16 amino acids long. Per germline, CDR1 SGHTA and CDR2 FQGNSA.

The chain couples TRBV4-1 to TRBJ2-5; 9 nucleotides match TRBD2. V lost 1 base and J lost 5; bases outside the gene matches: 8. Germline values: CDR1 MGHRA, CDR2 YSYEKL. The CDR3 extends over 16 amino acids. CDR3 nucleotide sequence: TGCGCCAGCAGCCAAGGGGGCCTAGCGGGGTTTGAGACCCAGTACTTC. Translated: CASSQGGLAGFETQYF.

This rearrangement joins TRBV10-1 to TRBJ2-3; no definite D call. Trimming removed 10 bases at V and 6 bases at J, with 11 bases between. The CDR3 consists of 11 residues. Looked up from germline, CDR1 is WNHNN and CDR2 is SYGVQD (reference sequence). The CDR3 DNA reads TGCGCCACGGGCCAACGCGATACGCAGTATTTT. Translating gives CATGQRDTQYF.

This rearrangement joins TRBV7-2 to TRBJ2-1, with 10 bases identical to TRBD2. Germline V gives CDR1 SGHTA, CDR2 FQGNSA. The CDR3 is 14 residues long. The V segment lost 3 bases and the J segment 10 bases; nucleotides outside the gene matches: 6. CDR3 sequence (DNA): TGTGCCAGCAGCTTTAGGCTAGCGGGAGAAGAGCAGTTCTTC. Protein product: CASSFRLAGEEQFF. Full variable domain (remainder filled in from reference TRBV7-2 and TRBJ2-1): GAGVSQSPSNKVTEKGKDVELRCDPISGHTALYWYRQSLGQGLEFLIYFQGNSAPDKSGLPSDRFSAERTGGSVSTLTIQRTQQEDSAVYLCASSFRLAGEEQFFGPGTRLTVL.

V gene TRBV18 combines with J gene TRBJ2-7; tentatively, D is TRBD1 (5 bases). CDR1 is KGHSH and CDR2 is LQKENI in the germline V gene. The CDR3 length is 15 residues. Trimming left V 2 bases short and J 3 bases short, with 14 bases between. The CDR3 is CASSPWAVGLYEQYF. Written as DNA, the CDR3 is TGTGCCAGCTCACCATGGGCAGTGGGGCTCTACGAGCAGTACTTC.

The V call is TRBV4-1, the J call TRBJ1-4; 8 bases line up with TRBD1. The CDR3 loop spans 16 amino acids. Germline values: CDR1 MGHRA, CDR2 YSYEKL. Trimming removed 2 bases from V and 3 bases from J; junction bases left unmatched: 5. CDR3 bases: TGCGCCAGCAGCCAATTCCCGACAGGGGCTAATGAAAAACTGTTTTTT. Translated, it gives CASSQFPTGANEKLFF.

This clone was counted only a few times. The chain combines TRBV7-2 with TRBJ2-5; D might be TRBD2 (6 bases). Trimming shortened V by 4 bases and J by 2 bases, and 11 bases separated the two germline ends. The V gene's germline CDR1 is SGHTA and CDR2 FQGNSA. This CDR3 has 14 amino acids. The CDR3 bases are TGTGCCAGCAGCTCGGGGACTCCTCAAGAGACCCAGTACTTC. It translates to CASSSGTPQETQYF.

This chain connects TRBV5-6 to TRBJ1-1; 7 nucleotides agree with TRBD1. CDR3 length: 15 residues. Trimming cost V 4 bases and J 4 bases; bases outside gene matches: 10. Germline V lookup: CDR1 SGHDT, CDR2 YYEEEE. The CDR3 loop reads CASSQQGLVSTEAFF. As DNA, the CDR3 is TGTGCCAGCAGCCAACAGGGGCTGGTTAGCACTGAAGCTTTCTTT.

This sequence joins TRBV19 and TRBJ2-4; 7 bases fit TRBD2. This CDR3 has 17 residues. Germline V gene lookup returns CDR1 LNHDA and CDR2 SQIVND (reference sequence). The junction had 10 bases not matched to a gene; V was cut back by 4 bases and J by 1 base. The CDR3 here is CASSNPGGSFAKNIQYF. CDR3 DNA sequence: TGTGCCAGTAGTAACCCCGGGGGGTCGTTCGCCAAAAACATTCAGTACTTC.

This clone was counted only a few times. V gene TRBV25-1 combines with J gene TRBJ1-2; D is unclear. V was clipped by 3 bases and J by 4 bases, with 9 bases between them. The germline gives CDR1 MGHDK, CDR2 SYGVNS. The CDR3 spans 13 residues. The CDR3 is CASSEGGFYGYTF. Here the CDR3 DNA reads TGTGCCAGCAGTGAGGGTGGGTTCTATGGCTACACCTTC.

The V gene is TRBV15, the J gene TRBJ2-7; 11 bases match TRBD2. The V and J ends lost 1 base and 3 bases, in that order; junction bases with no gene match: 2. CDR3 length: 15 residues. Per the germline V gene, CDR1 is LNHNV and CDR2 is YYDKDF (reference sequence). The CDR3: CATSRVLAGGYEQYF. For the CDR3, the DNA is TGTGCCACCAGCAGAGTGCTAGCGGGAGGCTACGAGCAGTACTTC.

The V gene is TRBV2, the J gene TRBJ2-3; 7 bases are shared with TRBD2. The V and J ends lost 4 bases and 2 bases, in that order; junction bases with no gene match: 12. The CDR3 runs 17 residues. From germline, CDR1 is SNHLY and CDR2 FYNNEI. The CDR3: CASSAMWLAETTDTQYF. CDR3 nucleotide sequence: TGTGCCAGCAGTGCGATGTGGCTAGCGGAGACCACAGATACGCAGTATTTT.

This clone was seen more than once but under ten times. CDR3 sequence (DNA): TGTGCCAGCTCCACGGACTCCCAAGAGACCCAGTACTTC. Its translation is CASSTDSQETQYF. J is TRBJ2-5 and V is TRBV18, with D tentatively TRBD2 (5 bases). Trimming pared 6 bases from V and 1 base from J, leaving 9 bases between. CDR3 size: 13 residues. CDR1 and CDR2 (germline): KGHSH, LQKENI. Based on the CDR3 plus reference TRBV18 and TRBJ2-5, the full variable domain is NAGVMQNPRHLVRRRGQEARLRCSPMKGHSHVYWYRQLPEEGLKFMVYLQKENIIDESGMPKERFSAEFPKEGPSILRIQQVVRGDSAAYFCASSTDSQETQYFGPGTRLLVL.

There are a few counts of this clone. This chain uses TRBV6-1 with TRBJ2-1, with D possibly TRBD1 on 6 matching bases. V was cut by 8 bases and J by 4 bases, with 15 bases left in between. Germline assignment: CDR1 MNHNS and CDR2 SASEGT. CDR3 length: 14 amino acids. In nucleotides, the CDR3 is TGTGCCAGCGGAGCGTACAGGGAATACAATGAGCAGTTCTTC. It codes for CASGAYREYNEQFF.

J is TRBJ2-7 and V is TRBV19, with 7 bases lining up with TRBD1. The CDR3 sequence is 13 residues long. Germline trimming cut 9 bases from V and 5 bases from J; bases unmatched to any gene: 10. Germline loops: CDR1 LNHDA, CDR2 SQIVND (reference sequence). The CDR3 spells CASHSGGDHEQYF. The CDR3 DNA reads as TGTGCCAGCCACTCAGGGGGAGATCACGAGCAGTACTTC.

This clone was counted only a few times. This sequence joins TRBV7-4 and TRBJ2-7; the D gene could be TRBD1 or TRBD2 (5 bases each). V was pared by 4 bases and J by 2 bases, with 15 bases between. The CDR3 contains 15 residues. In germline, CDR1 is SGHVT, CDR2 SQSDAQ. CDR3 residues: CASSYRDPPPYEQYF. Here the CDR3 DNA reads TGTGCCAGCAGCTACCGGGACCCCCCGCCCTACGAGCAGTACTTC.

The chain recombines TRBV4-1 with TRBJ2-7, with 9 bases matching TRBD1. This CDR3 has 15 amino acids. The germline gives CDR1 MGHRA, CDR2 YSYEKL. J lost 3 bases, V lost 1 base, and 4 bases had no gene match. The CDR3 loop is CASSQGPGQGYEQYF. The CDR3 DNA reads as TGCGCCAGCAGCCAAGGCCCGGGACAGGGCTACGAGCAGTACTTC.

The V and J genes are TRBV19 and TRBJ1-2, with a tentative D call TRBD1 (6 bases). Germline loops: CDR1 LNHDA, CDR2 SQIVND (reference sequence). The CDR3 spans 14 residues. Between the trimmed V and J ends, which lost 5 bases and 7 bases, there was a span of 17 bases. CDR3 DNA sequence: TGTGCCAGTAGTGAGGGGGGGTACGGGAGTGGCTACACCTTC. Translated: CASSEGGYGSGYTF. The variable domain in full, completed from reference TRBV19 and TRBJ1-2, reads DGGITQSPKYLFRKEGQNVTLSCEQNLNHDAMYWYRQDPGQGLRLIYYSQIVNDFQKGDIAEGYSVSREKKESFPLTVTSAQKNPTAFYLCASSEGGYGSGYTFGSGTRLTVV.

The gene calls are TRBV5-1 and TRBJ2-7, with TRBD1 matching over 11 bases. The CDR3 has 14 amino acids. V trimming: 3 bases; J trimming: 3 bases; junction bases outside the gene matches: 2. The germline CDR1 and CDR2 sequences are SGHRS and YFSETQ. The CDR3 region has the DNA TGCGCCAGCAGCTCTGGGACAGGGGGCTACGAGCAGTACTTC. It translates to CASSSGTGGYEQYF.